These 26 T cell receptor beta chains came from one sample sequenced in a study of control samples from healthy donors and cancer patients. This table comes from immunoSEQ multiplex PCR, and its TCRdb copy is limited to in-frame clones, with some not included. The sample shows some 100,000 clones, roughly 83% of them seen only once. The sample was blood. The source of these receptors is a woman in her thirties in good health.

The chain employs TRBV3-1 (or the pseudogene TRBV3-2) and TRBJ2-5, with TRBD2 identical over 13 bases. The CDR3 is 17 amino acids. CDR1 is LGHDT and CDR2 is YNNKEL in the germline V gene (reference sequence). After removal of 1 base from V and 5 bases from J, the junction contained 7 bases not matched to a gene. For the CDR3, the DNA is TGTGCCAGCAGCCAAGGGACTAGCGGGGGTCCACGGGAGACCCAGTACTTC. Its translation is CASSQGTSGGPRETQYF.

The CDR3 loop reads CASSPWTSGGANEQFF. The CDR3 DNA reads as TGCGCCAGCAGCCCGTGGACTAGCGGGGGGGCAAATGAGCAGTTCTTC. J is TRBJ2-1 and V is TRBV5-1, with 15 bases identical to TRBD2. CDR1 and CDR2 (germline): SGHRS, YFSETQ. The trim removed 4 bases at V and 7 bases at J, leaving 6 bases unmatched. The CDR3 is 16 residues long.

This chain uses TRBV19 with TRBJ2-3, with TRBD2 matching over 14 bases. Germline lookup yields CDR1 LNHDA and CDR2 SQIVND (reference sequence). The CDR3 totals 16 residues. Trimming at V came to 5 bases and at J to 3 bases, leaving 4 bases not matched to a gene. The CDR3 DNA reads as TGTGCCAGTAGTGTGACTAGCGGGGGGGCAACAGATACGCAGTATTTT. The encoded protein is CASSVTSGGATDTQYF. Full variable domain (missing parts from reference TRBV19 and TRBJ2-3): DGGITQSPKYLFRKEGQNVTLSCEQNLNHDAMYWYRQDPGQGLRLIYYSQIVNDFQKGDIAEGYSVSREKKESFPLTVTSAQKNPTAFYLCASSVTSGGATDTQYFGPGTRLTVL.

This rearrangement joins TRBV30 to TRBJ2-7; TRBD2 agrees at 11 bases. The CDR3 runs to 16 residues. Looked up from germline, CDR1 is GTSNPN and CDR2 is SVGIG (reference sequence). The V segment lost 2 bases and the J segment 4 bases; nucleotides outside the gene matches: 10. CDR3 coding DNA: TGTGCCTGGAGTATCTACAGACTAGCGGGGATTTACGAGCAGTACTTC. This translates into CAWSIYRLAGIYEQYF.

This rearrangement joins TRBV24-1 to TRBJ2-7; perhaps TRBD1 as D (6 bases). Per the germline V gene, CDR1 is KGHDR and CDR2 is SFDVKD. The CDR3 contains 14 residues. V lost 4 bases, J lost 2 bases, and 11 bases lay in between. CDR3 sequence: CATSDPGHTYEQYF. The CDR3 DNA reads TGTGCCACCAGTGACCCGGGACACACCTACGAGCAGTACTTC.

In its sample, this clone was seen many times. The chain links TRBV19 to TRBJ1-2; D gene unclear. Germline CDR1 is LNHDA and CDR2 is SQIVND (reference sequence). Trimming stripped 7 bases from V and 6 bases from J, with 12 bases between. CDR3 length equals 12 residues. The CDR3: CASTGFTHGYTF. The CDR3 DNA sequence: TGTGCCAGTACGGGGTTTACTCATGGCTACACCTTC.

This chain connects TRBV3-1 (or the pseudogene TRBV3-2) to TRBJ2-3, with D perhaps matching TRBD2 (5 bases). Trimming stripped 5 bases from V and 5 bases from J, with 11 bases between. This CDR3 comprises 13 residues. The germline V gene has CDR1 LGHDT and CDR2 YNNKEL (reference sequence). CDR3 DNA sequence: TGTGCCAGCAGCTTACGGGCGGGAGATACGCAGTATTTT. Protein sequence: CASSLRAGDTQYF.

CDR3 sequence reads: CASSSRDRVSNEQFF. In DNA, the CDR3 is TGTGCCAGCAGCTCAAGGGACAGGGTCAGCAATGAGCAGTTCTTC. The chain joins TRBV7-2 to TRBJ2-1; 9 nucleotides agree with TRBD1. CDR1 is SGHTA, CDR2 FQGNSA, per germline. V was pared by 4 bases and J by 6 bases, with 7 bases of the junction left unmatched. This CDR3 has 15 residues.

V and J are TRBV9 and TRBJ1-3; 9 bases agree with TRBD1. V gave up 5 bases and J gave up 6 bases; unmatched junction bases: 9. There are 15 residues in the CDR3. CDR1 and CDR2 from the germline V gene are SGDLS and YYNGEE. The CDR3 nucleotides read TGTGCCAGCAGTAGCCGGGACAGGGTGACAAACACCATATATTTT. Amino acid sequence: CASSSRDRVTNTIYF.

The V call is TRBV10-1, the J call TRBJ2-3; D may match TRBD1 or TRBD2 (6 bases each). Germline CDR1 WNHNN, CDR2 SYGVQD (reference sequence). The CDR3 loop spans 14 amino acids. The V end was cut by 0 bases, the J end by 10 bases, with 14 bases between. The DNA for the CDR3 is TGCGCCAGCAGTGAGTCGGGGGGCGCTTCCCCGCAGTATTTT. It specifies CASSESGGASPQYF.

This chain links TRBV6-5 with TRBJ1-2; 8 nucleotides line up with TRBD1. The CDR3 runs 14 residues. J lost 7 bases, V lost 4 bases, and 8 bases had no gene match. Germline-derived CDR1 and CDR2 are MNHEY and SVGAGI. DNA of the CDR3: TGTGCCAGCAGTTCGTCCCCAGGGGGCTCTGGCTACACCTTC. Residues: CASSSSPGGSGYTF.

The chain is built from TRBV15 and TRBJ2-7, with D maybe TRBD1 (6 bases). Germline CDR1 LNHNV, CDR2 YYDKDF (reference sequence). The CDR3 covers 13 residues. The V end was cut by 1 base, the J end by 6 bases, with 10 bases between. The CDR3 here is CATSRARGVEQYF. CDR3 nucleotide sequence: TGTGCCACCAGCAGAGCCAGGGGTGTCGAGCAGTACTTC.

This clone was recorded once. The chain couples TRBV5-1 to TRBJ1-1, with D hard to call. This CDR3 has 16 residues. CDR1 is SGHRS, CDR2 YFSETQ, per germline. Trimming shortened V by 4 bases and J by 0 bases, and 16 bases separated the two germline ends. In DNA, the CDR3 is TGCGCCAGCAGCCCAATCCAAAGGTTTTTGAACACTGAAGCTTTCTTT. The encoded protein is CASSPIQRFLNTEAFF. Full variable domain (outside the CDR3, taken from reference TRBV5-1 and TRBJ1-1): KAGVTQTPRYLIKTRGQQVTLSCSPISGHRSVSWYQQTPGQGLQFLFEYFSETQRNKGNFPGRFSGRQFSNSRSEMNVSTLELGDSALYLCASSPIQRFLNTEAFFGQGTRLTVV.

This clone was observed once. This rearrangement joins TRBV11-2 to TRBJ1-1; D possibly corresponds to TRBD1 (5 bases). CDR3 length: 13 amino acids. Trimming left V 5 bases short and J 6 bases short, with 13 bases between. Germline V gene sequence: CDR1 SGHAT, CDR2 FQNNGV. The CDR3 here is CASSLDILAEAFF. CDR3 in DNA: TGTGCCAGCAGCCTGGACATCTTGGCTGAAGCTTTCTTT.

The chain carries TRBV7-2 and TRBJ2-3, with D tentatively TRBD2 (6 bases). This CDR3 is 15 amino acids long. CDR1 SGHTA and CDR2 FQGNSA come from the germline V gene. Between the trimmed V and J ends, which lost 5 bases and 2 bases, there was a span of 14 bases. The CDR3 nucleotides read TGTGCCAGCAGCCGTGAACAGGACTACACAGATACGCAGTATTTT. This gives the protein CASSREQDYTDTQYF.

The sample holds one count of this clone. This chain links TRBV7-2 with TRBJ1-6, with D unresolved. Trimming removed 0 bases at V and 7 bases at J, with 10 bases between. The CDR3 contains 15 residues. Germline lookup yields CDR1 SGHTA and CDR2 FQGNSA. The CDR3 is CASSLAARNNSPLHF. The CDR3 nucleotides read TGTGCCAGCAGCTTAGCGGCCAGGAACAATTCACCCCTCCACTTT.

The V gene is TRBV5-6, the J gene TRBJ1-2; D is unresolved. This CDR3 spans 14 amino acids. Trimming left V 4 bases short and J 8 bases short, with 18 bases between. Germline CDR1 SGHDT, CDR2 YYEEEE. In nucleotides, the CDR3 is TGTGCCAGCAGCCCGACTATATGGGGTGAGGGCTACACCTTC. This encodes CASSPTIWGEGYTF.

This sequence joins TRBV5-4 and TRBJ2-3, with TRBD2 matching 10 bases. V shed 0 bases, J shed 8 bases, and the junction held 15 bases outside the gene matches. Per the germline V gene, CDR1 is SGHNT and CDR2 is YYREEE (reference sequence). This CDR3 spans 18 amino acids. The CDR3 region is CASSLDIASGGRVATQYF. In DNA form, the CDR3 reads TGTGCCAGCAGCTTGGATATAGCTAGCGGGGGAAGGGTAGCTACGCAGTATTTT.

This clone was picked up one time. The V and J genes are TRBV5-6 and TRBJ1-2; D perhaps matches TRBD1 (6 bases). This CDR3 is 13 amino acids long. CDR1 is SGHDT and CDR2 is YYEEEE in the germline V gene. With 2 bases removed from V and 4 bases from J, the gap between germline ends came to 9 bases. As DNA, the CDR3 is TGTGCCAGCAGCTTAAGGGGGGTCTATGGCTACACCTTC. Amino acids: CASSLRGVYGYTF.

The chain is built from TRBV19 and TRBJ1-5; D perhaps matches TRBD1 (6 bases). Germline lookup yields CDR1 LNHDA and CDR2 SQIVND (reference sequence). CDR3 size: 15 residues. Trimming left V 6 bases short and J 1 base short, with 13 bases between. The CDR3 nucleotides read TGTGCCAGTAGGGTTAGGGGGGGCAGCAATCAGCCCCAGCATTTT. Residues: CASRVRGGSNQPQHF.

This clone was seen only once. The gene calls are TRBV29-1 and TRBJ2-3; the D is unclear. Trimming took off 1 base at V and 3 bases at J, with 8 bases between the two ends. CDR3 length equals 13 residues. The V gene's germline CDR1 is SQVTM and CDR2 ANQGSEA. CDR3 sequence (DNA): TGCAGCGTTGAAGTAGCAAGGACAGATACGCAGTATTTT. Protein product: CSVEVARTDTQYF.

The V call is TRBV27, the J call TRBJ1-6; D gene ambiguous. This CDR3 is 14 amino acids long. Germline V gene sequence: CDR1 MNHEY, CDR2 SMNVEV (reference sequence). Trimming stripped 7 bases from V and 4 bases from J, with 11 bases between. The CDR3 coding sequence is TGTGCCAGCACATCGAACACTTATAATTCACCCCTCCACTTT. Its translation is CASTSNTYNSPLHF.

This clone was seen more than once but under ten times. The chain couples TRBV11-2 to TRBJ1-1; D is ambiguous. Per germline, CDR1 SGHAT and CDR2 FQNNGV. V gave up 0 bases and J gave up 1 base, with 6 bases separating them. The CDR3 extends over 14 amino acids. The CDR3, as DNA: TGTGCCAGCAGCTTAGATCACAGGAACACTGAAGCTTTCTTT. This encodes CASSLDHRNTEAFF.

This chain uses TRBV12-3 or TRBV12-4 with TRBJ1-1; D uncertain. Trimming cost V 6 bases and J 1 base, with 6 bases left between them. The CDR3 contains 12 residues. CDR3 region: CASSRRNTEAFF. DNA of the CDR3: TGTGCCAGCAGCCGCCGGAACACTGAAGCTTTCTTT.

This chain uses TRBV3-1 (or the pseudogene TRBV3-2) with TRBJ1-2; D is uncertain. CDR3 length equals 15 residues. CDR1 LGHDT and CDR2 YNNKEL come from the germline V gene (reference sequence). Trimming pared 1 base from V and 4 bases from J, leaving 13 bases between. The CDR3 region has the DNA TGTGCCAGCAGCCAAGCCCCCTCACCCCTCTATGGCTACACCTTC. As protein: CASSQAPSPLYGYTF.

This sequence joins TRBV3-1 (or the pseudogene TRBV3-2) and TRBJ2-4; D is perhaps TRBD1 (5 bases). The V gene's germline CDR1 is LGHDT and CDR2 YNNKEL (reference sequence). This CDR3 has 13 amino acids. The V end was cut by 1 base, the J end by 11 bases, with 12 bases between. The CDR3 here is CASSQALVGVQYF. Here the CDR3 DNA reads TGTGCCAGCAGCCAAGCCTTGGTAGGGGTTCAGTACTTC.